Sample share makes the clone carrying this T cell receptor beta chain medium-sized. The CDR3 length is 15 residues. Germline lookup yields CDR1 MNHEY and CDR2 SVGEGT. J was trimmed by 7 bases and V by 10 bases; bases with no gene match: 15. The protocol attached unique molecular identifiers to individual cDNA molecules. TCRdb fed the 5' RACE reads into MiXCR, producing one record per CDR3 protein. This table has over 55,000 distinct CDR3 sequences, about 12% appearing once. The data are from a study of early T cells in non-severe SARS-CoV-2 infection. The J gene is TRBJ2-2, the V gene TRBV6-2 or TRBV6-3; TRBD1 matches at 7 bases. Sequencing was performed on whole blood. The origin of this receptor is an adult who was a healthcare worker with PCR-confirmed SARS-CoV-2 infection or an uninfected control (not recorded which). CDR3 region: CATHSGTDTNGELFF. CDR3 nucleotides: TGTGCCACCCATTCGGGGACAGATACGAACGGGGAGCTGTTTTTT.